A selection of T cell receptor beta chains follows, all from one sample in a study of shared clonotypes between healthy human individuals. The assay was immunoSEQ multiplex PCR, and TCRdb's table has in-frame clones only and misses some. The sample holds around 1.5 million clones, nearly 99% seen once. Source material: naive CD4+ T cells sorted from blood. The receptor set was obtained from a man aged 25-45 years in good health. Both conserved end residues are part of each CDR3. A D gene is named only where the DNA matches it firmly. Clone size is not always given. Where it is, it says once, few, many or a class for expanded clones.

-	TRBD1	TRBV5-1	TRBJ2-3	CASSGTGVRDTQYF	TGCGCCAGCAGCGGGACAGGGGTCCGGGATACGCAGTATTTT
-	-	TRBV9	TRBJ2-7	CASSVGTGLTYEQYF	TGTGCCAGCAGCGTAGGGACGGGACTCACCTACGAGCAGTACTTC
-	-	TRBV11-2	TRBJ1-2	CASSFGTFSNYGYTF	TGTGCCAGCAGCTTCGGGACTTTCTCTAACTATGGCTACACCTTC
-	-	TRBV11-2	TRBJ2-7	CASSLDRGQSGGSSYEQYF	TGTGCCAGCAGCTTGGACAGGGGACAGAGCGGGGGTAGCTCCTACGAGCAGTACTTC
-	TRBD2	TRBV5-1	TRBJ2-1	CASSSGTSGRYNEQFF	TGCGCCAGCAGCTCAGGGACTAGCGGGAGGTACAATGAGCAGTTCTTC
-	-	TRBV7-2	TRBJ1-1	CASRLLWENTEAFF	TGTGCCAGCAGGCTCCTCTGGGAGAACACTGAAGCTTTCTTT
-	TRBD1	TRBV7-2	TRBJ2-2	CASQQGTHRELFF	TGTGCCAGCCAACAGGGGACCCACCGGGAGCTGTTTTTT
once	TRBD2	TRBV2	TRBJ2-3	CASSERTSGYTDTQYF	TGTGCCAGCAGCGAAAGGACTAGCGGATACACAGATACGCAGTATTTT
-	TRBD2	TRBV5-1	TRBJ2-1	CASSVGTSGDLEQFF	TGCGCCAGCAGCGTGGGGACTAGCGGGGATTTAGAGCAGTTCTTC
-	-	TRBV20-1	TRBJ1-2	CSARGHYGYTF	TGCAGTGCTAGGGGGCACTATGGCTACACCTTC
-	TRBD2	TRBV6-5	TRBJ2-7	CASSYLPSGQKEQYF	TGTGCCAGCAGTTATTTGCCTAGCGGCCAAAAAGAGCAGTACTTC
-	-	TRBV15	TRBJ2-7	CATSREPFYEQYF	TGTGCCACCAGCAGAGAGCCCTTCTACGAGCAGTACTTC
-	-	TRBV5-6	TRBJ2-5	CASSLPLGRIEETQYF	TGTGCCAGCAGCCTCCCTTTAGGGCGGATAGAAGAGACCCAGTACTTC
-	TRBD2	TRBV29-1	TRBJ2-7	CSASKGGVTYEQYF	TGCAGCGCCTCAAAGGGAGGGGTTACCTACGAGCAGTACTTC
-	-	TRBV7-6	TRBJ1-3	CASSSDAGAGNTIYF	TGTGCCAGCAGCTCAGACGCCGGGGCTGGAAACACCATATATTTT
-	-	TRBV29-1	TRBJ2-4	CSVADRLAKNIQYF	TGCAGCGTCGCGGACAGATTAGCCAAAAACATTCAGTACTTC
-	-	TRBV5-8	TRBJ1-5	CASSRAPGRPQHF	TGTGCCAGCAGCCGGGCCCCCGGAAGGCCCCAGCATTTT
-	-	TRBV6-5	TRBJ2-1	CASSYNLAEQFF	TGTGCCAGCAGTTACAATCTAGCTGAGCAGTTCTTC
-	TRBD2	TRBV9	TRBJ2-2	CASSADYSGRDGELFF	TGTGCCAGCAGCGCAGACTATAGCGGGAGGGACGGGGAGCTGTTTTTT
-	-	TRBV29-1	TRBJ2-7	CSVVRGYEQYF	TGCAGCGTTGTCCGGGGCTACGAGCAGTACTTC
-	TRBD1	TRBV11-2	TRBJ1-1	CASSKTGTGENTEAFF	TGTGCCAGCAGCAAAACTGGGACAGGGGAGAACACTGAAGCTTTCTTT
-	-	TRBV18	TRBJ1-5	CASSPLEITPQSQPQHF	TGTGCCAGCTCACCATTGGAGATTACCCCGCAAAGTCAGCCCCAGCATTTT
-	-	TRBV6-4	TRBJ2-1	CASMPRRNNEQFF	TGTGCCAGCATGCCGCGCAGAAACAATGAGCAGTTCTTC
-	-	TRBV10-3	TRBJ1-2	CAISESLGDYGYTF	TGTGCCATCAGTGAGTCGTTGGGGGACTATGGCTACACCTTC
once	TRBD2	TRBV7-2	TRBJ2-1	CASSSGLAGNNEQFF	TGTGCCAGCAGCTCCGGACTAGCGGGAAACAATGAGCAGTTCTTC
-	TRBD1	TRBV6-1	TRBJ2-3	CASRGTGVGDTQYF	TGTGCCAGCAGAGGGACAGGGGTCGGCGATACGCAGTATTTT
-	-	TRBV7-9	TRBJ2-7	CASSLALQFPEQYF	TGTGCCAGCAGCTTAGCCTTACAGTTTCCCGAGCAGTACTTC